This TCR beta chain appears in the sequencing data of a study of blood T cell repertoires in COVID-19. Study as a whole: T cells, B-cell-depleted T cells, or PBMCs supplied cDNA or gDNA.

Germline values: CDR1 LNHDA, CDR2 SQIVND (reference sequence). The ends lost 7 bases at V and 4 bases at J; junction bases unmatched: 2. The CDR3 consists of 13 residues. Clones were read by immunoSEQ multiplex PCR, and TCRdb kept only the in-frame ones, dropping some. The data show approximately 160,000 clones, roughly 84% seen once. The V and J genes are TRBV19 and TRBJ2-7; 12 nucleotides agree with TRBD2. The material sequenced was peripheral blood. The receptor was isolated from a man between 18 and 29 years old with active or convalescent COVID-19. Written as DNA, the CDR3 is TGTGCCAGTACCGGGACTAGCGGGTACGAGCAGTACTTC. It codes for CASTGTSGYEQYF.